A selection of T cell receptor beta chains follows, all from one sample in a study of blood T cells in healthy people across ages. Using its own MiXCR run on the 5' RACE reads, TCRdb lists one record per CDR3 protein. The sample lists roughly 700,000 distinct CDR3 sequences; 20% to 25% were seen once. This sample was also put to use in a study of T cells of mothers and their children.

Sample: blood. The receptors stem from a boy between 5 and 17 years old in good health. Both conserved end residues are part of each CDR3. The D gene is left open where the match is weak. The size field is filled for only some rows; it gives once, few, many or a size class.

v_call,d_call,clone_size,j_call,cdr3_nt,cdr3_aa
TRBV7-2,TRBD2,few,TRBJ2-7,TGTGCCAGCAGCTCAACACTAGCGGGGTACTACGAGCAGTACTTC,CASSSTLAGYYEQYF
TRBV7-9,TRBD1,-,TRBJ1-4,TGTGCCAGCAGCCTTCTGCCGGGACAGGGTGTCCTTGGGAGTGAAAAACTGTTTTTT,CASSLLPGQGVLGSEKLFF
TRBV3-1,TRBD2,-,TRBJ2-7,TGTGCCAGCAGCCAAGATGGCGGGGGGGGCGAGCAGTACTTC,CASSQDGGGGEQYF
TRBV7-2,-,-,TRBJ2-5,TGTGCCAGCAGCTTAGAATTGGTCTGGAAGGAAGAGACCCAGTACTTC,CASSLELVWKEETQYF
TRBV20-1,-,few,TRBJ2-7,TGCAGTGCTAGTGGCAGATCCTACGAGCAGTACTTC,CSASGRSYEQYF
TRBV3-1,TRBD2,-,TRBJ2-5,TGTGCCAGCAGCGACGAAGGGAGGGAGGAGACCCAGTACTTC,CASSDEGREETQYF
TRBV6-2/TRBV6-3,-,few,TRBJ2-7,TGTGCCAGCAGGCCGTCCTCCTACGAGCAGTACTTC,CASRPSSYEQYF
TRBV14,TRBD1,-,TRBJ2-7,TGTGCCAGCAGCCAACAGGGGGCTGGTGAGCAGTACTTC,CASSQQGAGEQYF
TRBV28,-,few,TRBJ2-4,TGTGCCAGCAAAGGGGTGACCAAAAACATTCAGTACTTC,CASKGVTKNIQYF
TRBV7-9,-,few,TRBJ1-6,TGTGCCAGCAGCTCTGGGATTTCACCCCTCCACTTT,CASSSGISPLHF
TRBV20-1,-,few,TRBJ2-5,TGCAGTGCCCACGGGGCCTGGCGGTTACAAGAGACCCAGTACTTC,CSAHGAWRLQETQYF
TRBV13,-,-,TRBJ2-7,TGTGCCAGCAGCTTAGGTGTCGGGGATTCCTACGAGCAGTACTTC,CASSLGVGDSYEQYF
TRBV6-7,-,-,TRBJ2-6,TGTGCCAGCGAGTTTGGTTCCGGGGCCAACGTCCTGACTTTC,CASEFGSGANVLTF
TRBV7-2,TRBD1,few,TRBJ2-6,TGTGCCAGCAGCTCGGACAGGGAAGTCACTGGGGCCAACGTCCTGACTTTC,CASSSDREVTGANVLTF
TRBV7-9,TRBD2,-,TRBJ2-1,TGTGCCAGCAGCGGAGGACTAGCGGGGGAAGAATACAATGAGCAGTTCTTC,CASSGGLAGEEYNEQFF
TRBV4-1,-,-,TRBJ2-7,TGCGCCAGCAAGGGTGGGGCCTACGAGCAGTACTTC,CASKGGAYEQYF
TRBV5-4,-,-,TRBJ2-7,TGTGCCAGCAGCCTGGGGCTCCGGGACATTCCCTACGAGCAGTACTTC,CASSLGLRDIPYEQYF
TRBV3-1,-,-,TRBJ2-1,TGTGCCAGCAGCCAAGAAGTGCAGGGGCGTTTTGGGCAGTTCTTC,CASSQEVQGRFGQFF
TRBV7-6,-,few,TRBJ1-3,TGTGCCAGCAGCTTAGCGATGCAGAACACCATATATTTT,CASSLAMQNTIYF
TRBV29-1,TRBD1,few,TRBJ2-5,TGCAGCGTTGAAGATTGGGACAGGGTCCAAGAGACCCAGTACTTC,CSVEDWDRVQETQYF
TRBV7-2,TRBD2,few,TRBJ2-7,TGTGCCAGCAGTTTGGGACTAGCGGGACCCTACGAGCAGTACTTC,CASSLGLAGPYEQYF
TRBV5-1,TRBD2,few,TRBJ2-5,TGCGCCAGCAGCTTGGATGGACTAGCGGGGGGACAAGAGACCCAGTACTTC,CASSLDGLAGGQETQYF
TRBV7-9,-,-,TRBJ1-2,TGTGCCAGCAGCTATGACGCCGGCTACACCTTC,CASSYDAGYTF
TRBV29-1,-,-,TRBJ1-1,TGCAGCGTGAAGGGTATTTATAGGAGGCAGGGGACTGAAGCTTTCTTT,CSVKGIYRRQGTEAFF
TRBV25-1,-,-,TRBJ2-3,TGTGCCAGCAGTGAATATCAACTAGCCAGCACAGATACGCAGTATTTT,CASSEYQLASTDTQYF
TRBV10-3,TRBD2,few,TRBJ2-1,TGTGCCATCAGTGGTCTAGCGGGAGGGGACCCCTACAATGAGCAGTTCTTC,CAISGLAGGDPYNEQFF
TRBV7-8,TRBD1,-,TRBJ1-2,TGTGCCAGCAACCCAAGGGACAGGGGTTACGGCTACACCTTC,CASNPRDRGYGYTF
TRBV29-1,-,-,TRBJ2-1,TGCAGCGTTGAAAGGCACAACAACAATGAGCAGTTCTTC,CSVERHNNNEQFF
TRBV7-9,TRBD1,-,TRBJ2-3,TGTGCCAGCAGTCAAGGACAGGGGAACACAGATACGCAGTATTTT,CASSQGQGNTDTQYF
TRBV7-2,-,few,TRBJ1-1,TGTGCCAGCAGCCCCGTCGGGGGGCGGACTGAAGCTTTCTTT,CASSPVGGRTEAFF
TRBV28,TRBD1,few,TRBJ2-3,TGTGCCAGCAGTTTTAGGGACAGGGACATAGATACGCAGTATTTT,CASSFRDRDIDTQYF
TRBV12-5,TRBD2,few,TRBJ2-2,TGTGCTAGTGGTTATAGACTAGCGGGGACAGGAGGATACACCGGGGAGCTGTTTTTT,CASGYRLAGTGGYTGELFF
TRBV29-1,TRBD1,-,TRBJ2-5,TGCAGCGTTGATTATTGGCAGGGGGCGGGAGAGACCCAGTACTTC,CSVDYWQGAGETQYF